One and the same sample provided the 17 T cell receptor beta chains below, sequenced in a study of long-term antiretroviral therapy in people with HIV. Survey-level immunoSEQ v3.0 assays were run. Generated by immunoSEQ multiplex PCR, the TCRdb table keeps only in-frame clones and is missing some. This sample has around 20,000 clones, with over 70% found just once. This material consisted of unsorted PBMCs, taken 0.5 years before starting antiretroviral therapy. These receptors originate from a man in his late teens or twenties with HIV.

The V call is TRBV5-8, the J call TRBJ1-5, with D unclear. This CDR3 contains 14 residues. In germline, CDR1 is SGHTS, CDR2 YDEGEE. Between the trimmed V and J ends, which lost 7 bases and 3 bases, there was a span of 14 bases. The CDR3 spells CASGAWEYNQPQHF. The CDR3 DNA follows: TGTGCCAGCGGAGCTTGGGAGTACAATCAGCCCCAGCATTTT.

The V and J genes are TRBV5-6 and TRBJ1-5, with D perhaps matching TRBD1 (6 bases). Germline V lookup: CDR1 SGHDT, CDR2 YYEEEE. With 4 bases removed from V and 0 bases from J, the gap between germline ends came to 11 bases. CDR3 size: 15 residues. The DNA for the CDR3 is TGTGCCAGCAGCAAACAGGGCTATAGCAATCAGCCCCAGCATTTT. Protein sequence: CASSKQGYSNQPQHF. The full variable domain, in which reference TRBV5-6 and TRBJ1-5 provide the parts outside the CDR3, is DAGVTQSPTHLIKTRGQQVTLRCSPKSGHDTVSWYQQALGQGPQFIFQYYEEEERQRGNFPDRFSGHQFPNYSSELNVNALLLGDSALYLCASSKQGYSNQPQHFGDGTRLSIL.

This chain uses TRBV5-1 with TRBJ1-1, with TRBD1 as a possible D gene (5 bases). Deletions cut 4 bases from V and 5 bases from J, with 15 bases between. CDR3 size: 14 residues. Germline V CDR1 and CDR2: SGHRS, YFSETQ. The CDR3 reads CASSQLESGTEAFF. For the CDR3, the DNA is TGCGCCAGCAGCCAGCTGGAATCAGGGACTGAAGCTTTCTTT.

This rearrangement joins TRBV19 to TRBJ2-3; 9 positions agree with TRBD2. The CDR3 has 17 residues. Germline trimming cut 5 bases from V and 3 bases from J; bases unmatched to any gene: 12. The germline CDR1 and CDR2 sequences are LNHDA and SQIVND (reference sequence). CDR3 amino acids: CASSAPFASGKTDTQYF. In DNA form, the CDR3 reads TGTGCCAGTAGTGCCCCTTTTGCTAGCGGGAAGACAGATACGCAGTATTTT.

The chain carries TRBV10-2 and TRBJ2-7, with 7 bases aligning to TRBD1. V was clipped by 2 bases and J by 4 bases; unmatched bases: 2. Germline V gene lookup returns CDR1 WSHSY and CDR2 SAAADI. This CDR3 region has 13 residues. CDR3 bases: TGCGCCAGCAGTGAGACAGGGGAGTACGAGCAGTACTTC. This sequence encodes CASSETGEYEQYF.

This sequence joins TRBV5-1 and TRBJ2-7; D is undetermined. The CDR3 loop spans 13 amino acids. The germline V and J ends were trimmed by 0 bases and 4 bases, with 8 bases remaining between them. CDR1 SGHRS and CDR2 YFSETQ come from the germline V gene. This chain's CDR3 is CASSLAPGYEQYF. CDR3 coding DNA: TGCGCCAGCAGCTTGGCCCCCGGTTACGAGCAGTACTTC.

The CDR3 loop reads CATSPSRGGTDTQYF. In nucleotides, the CDR3 is TGTGCCACCAGCCCCTCCCGAGGAGGCACAGATACGCAGTATTTT. This chain links TRBV15 with TRBJ2-3; D unresolved. CDR1 and CDR2 from the germline V gene are LNHNV and YYDKDF (reference sequence). This CDR3 spans 15 amino acids. V lost 5 bases and J 1 base, leaving 13 bases between the germline ends.

This chain connects TRBV6-1 to TRBJ2-1; 8 nucleotides line up with TRBD1. Germline CDR1 is MNHNS and CDR2 is SASEGT. There are 17 residues in the CDR3. Unmatched junction bases numbered 9, after V lost 3 bases and J lost 2 bases. The CDR3, as DNA: TGTGCCAGCAGTGACCCGGGACAGGTTCTCGCCTACAATGAGCAGTTCTTC. The encoded protein is CASSDPGQVLAYNEQFF.

The V call is TRBV11-2, the J call TRBJ1-2, with unresolved D. CDR1 and CDR2 (germline): SGHAT, FQNNGV. The germline V and J ends were trimmed by 1 base and 8 bases, with 14 bases remaining between them. CDR3 length: 14 residues. The CDR3, as DNA: TGTGCCAGCAGCTTAGCGGCGGGAGTGTACGGCTACACCTTC. Residues: CASSLAAGVYGYTF. Based on the CDR3 plus reference TRBV11-2 and TRBJ1-2, the full variable domain is EAGVAQSPRYKIIEKRQSVAFWCNPISGHATLYWYQQILGQGPKLLIQFQNNGVVDDSQLPKDRFSAERLKGVDSTLKIQPAKLEDSAVYLCASSLAAGVYGYTFGSGTRLTVV.

This clone came up a few times. V usage is TRBV5-5 and J usage is TRBJ2-5; 9 nucleotides line up with TRBD1. Unmatched junction bases numbered 10, after V lost 4 bases and J lost 0 bases. This CDR3 spans 17 amino acids. CDR1 and CDR2 (germline): SGHKS, YYEKEE (reference sequence). CDR3 loop: CASSKWADRGNQETQYF. The CDR3 DNA follows: TGTGCCAGCAGCAAATGGGCGGACAGGGGAAACCAAGAGACCCAGTACTTC.

This clone was detected only once. The V call is TRBV19, the J call TRBJ2-7, with 10 bases that match TRBD1. V trimming: 5 bases; J trimming: 4 bases; junction bases outside the gene matches: 8. CDR3 length: 15 residues. CDR1 LNHDA and CDR2 SQIVND come from the germline V gene (reference sequence). CDR3 protein: CASSLGTGVGYEQYF. CDR3 DNA: TGTGCCAGTAGTCTTGGGACAGGGGTGGGATACGAGCAGTACTTC.

The chain employs TRBV13 and TRBJ1-5; D is undetermined. Trimming removed 4 bases from V and 3 bases from J, with 4 bases in between. There are 12 residues in the CDR3. CDR1 is PRHDT and CDR2 is FYEKMQ in the germline V gene (reference sequence). This CDR3 reads CASSSPNQPQHF. CDR3 sequence (DNA): TGTGCCAGCAGCTCGCCCAATCAGCCCCAGCATTTT.

The chain uses TRBV9 and TRBJ2-1, with TRBD2 identical over 10 bases. J lost 9 bases, V lost 3 bases, and 9 bases had no gene match. Germline V gene sequence: CDR1 SGDLS, CDR2 YYNGEE. The length of the CDR3 is 15 residues. The CDR3 here is CASSAPSGRRGEQFF. CDR3 sequence (DNA): TGTGCCAGCAGCGCGCCTAGCGGGAGAAGGGGTGAGCAGTTCTTC.

The CDR3 DNA reads TGTGCCACCAGCAGAGATCAACGGGGGGCCGCAGAGACCCAGTACTTC. This encodes CATSRDQRGAAETQYF. The chain links TRBV15 to TRBJ2-5; D is possibly TRBD2 (7 bases). Germline V gives CDR1 LNHNV, CDR2 YYDKDF (reference sequence). The CDR3 has 16 residues. V lost 0 bases to trimming and J lost 4 bases, with 15 bases between them.

The chain carries TRBV5-1 and TRBJ2-1; TRBD2 agrees at 14 bases. The CDR3 is 19 amino acids. After removal of 4 bases from V and 4 bases from J, the junction contained 13 bases not matched to a gene. In germline, CDR1 is SGHRS, CDR2 YFSETQ. CDR3 region: CASSQAGTSGGFSYNEQFF. CDR3 DNA: TGCGCCAGCAGCCAAGCCGGGACTAGCGGGGGATTTAGTTACAATGAGCAGTTCTTC.

The chain has TRBV9 and TRBJ2-7; D gene unclear. Germline V gene sequence: CDR1 SGDLS, CDR2 YYNGEE. V was shortened by 1 base and J by 3 bases, with 14 bases between the two germline ends. The CDR3 runs to 15 residues. CDR3 DNA: TGTGCCAGCAGCGTAACCGACGCGGCGGTCTACGAGCAGTACTTC. It codes for CASSVTDAAVYEQYF. The whole variable domain, remainder taken from reference TRBV9 and TRBJ2-7, is DSGVTQTPKHLITATGQRVTLRCSPRSGDLSVYWYQQSLDQGLQFLIQYYNGEERAKGNILERFSAQQFPDLHSELNLSSLELGDSALYFCASSVTDAAVYEQYFGPGTRLTVT.

This sequence joins TRBV6-1 and TRBJ1-5, with D possibly being TRBD1 (6 bases). There are 14 residues in the CDR3. V was trimmed by 6 bases and J by 3 bases, leaving 12 bases between them. Looked up from germline, CDR1 is MNHNS and CDR2 is SASEGT. The CDR3 bases are TGTGCCAGCAGGGAACAGGGCGCCAATCAGCCCCAGCATTTT. Residues: CASREQGANQPQHF.